This T cell receptor beta chain was obtained from a study of PD-L1 blockade in urothelial cancer. About the study: Of roughly 31 patients, almost 26 were males with bladder-origin urothelial cancer.

Documented time point: peripheral blood 6 weeks after treatment start. The germline V gene has CDR1 LNHDA and CDR2 SQIVND (reference sequence). The CDR3 sequence is 16 residues long. The J segment lost 2 bases and the V segment lost 3 bases, leaving 8 bases of the junction unmatched. Profiled with immunoSEQ multiplex PCR; TCRdb holds only in-frame clones, not every one. This sample has 75,000 to 95,000 clones, with about 91% found just once. The sample here was PBMCs, taken around atezolizumab (anti-PD-L1) treatment. This clonotype originated in a woman older than 75 with urothelial cancer. The chain has TRBV19 and TRBJ2-7; TRBD1 agrees at 9 bases. As DNA, the CDR3 is TGTGCCAGTAGTATTTGGCCGGGACAGGGACCCTACGAGCAGTACTTC. It is translated as CASSIWPGQGPYEQYF. The whole variable domain, remainder taken from reference TRBV19 and TRBJ2-7, is DGGITQSPKYLFRKEGQNVTLSCEQNLNHDAMYWYRQDPGQGLRLIYYSQIVNDFQKGDIAEGYSVSREKKESFPLTVTSAQKNPTAFYLCASSIWPGQGPYEQYFGPGTRLTVT.